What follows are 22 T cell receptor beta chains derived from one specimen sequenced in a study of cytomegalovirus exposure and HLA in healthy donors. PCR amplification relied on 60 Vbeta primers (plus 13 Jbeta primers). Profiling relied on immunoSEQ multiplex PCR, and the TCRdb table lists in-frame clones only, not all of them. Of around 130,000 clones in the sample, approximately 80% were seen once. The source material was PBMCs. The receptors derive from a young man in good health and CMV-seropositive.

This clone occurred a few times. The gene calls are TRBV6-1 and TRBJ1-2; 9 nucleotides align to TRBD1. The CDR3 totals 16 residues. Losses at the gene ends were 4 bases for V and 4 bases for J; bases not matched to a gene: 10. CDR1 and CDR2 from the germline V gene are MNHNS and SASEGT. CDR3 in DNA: TGTGCCAGCAGTGGACGCTTACAGGGGGCAGGCTATGGCTACACCTTC. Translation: CASSGRLQGAGYGYTF.

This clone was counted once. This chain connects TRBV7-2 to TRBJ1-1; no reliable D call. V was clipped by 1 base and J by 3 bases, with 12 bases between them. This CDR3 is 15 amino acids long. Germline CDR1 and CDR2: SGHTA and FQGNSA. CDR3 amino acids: CASSLVRVPDTEAFF. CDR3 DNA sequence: TGTGCCAGCAGCTTAGTTCGAGTGCCCGACACTGAAGCTTTCTTT.

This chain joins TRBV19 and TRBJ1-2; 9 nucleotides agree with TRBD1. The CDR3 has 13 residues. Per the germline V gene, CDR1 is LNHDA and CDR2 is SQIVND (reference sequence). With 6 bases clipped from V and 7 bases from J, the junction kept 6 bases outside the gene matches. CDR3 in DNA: TGTGCCAGTAGCCTGGGACAGGGTTTTGGCTACACCTTC. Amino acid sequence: CASSLGQGFGYTF.

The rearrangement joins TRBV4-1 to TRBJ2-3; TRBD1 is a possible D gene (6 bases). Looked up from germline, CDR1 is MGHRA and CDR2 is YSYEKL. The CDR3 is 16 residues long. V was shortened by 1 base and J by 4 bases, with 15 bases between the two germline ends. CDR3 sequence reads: CASSQVVTGSPDTQYF. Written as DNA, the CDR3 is TGCGCCAGCAGCCAAGTAGTGACAGGAAGCCCAGATACGCAGTATTTT.

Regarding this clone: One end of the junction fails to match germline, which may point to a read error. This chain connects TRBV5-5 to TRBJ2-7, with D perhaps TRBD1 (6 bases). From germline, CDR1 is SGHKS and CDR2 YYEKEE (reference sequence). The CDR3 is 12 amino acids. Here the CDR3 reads CASSLPRGHASF. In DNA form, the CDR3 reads TGTGCCAGCAGCCTACCCCGGGGACATGCGAGCTTC.

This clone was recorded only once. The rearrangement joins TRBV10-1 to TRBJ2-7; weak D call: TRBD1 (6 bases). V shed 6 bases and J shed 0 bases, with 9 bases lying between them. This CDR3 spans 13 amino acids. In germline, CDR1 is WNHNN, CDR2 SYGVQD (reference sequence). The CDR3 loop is CASSDRFSYEQYF. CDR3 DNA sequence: TGCGCCAGCAGCGACAGGTTCTCCTACGAGCAGTACTTC.

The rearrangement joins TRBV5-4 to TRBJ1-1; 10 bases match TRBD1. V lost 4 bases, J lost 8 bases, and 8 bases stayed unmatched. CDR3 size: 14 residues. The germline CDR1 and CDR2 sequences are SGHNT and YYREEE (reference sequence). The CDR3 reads CASSRAGQGFEAFF. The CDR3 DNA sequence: TGTGCCAGCAGCAGAGCGGGACAGGGGTTCGAAGCTTTCTTT.

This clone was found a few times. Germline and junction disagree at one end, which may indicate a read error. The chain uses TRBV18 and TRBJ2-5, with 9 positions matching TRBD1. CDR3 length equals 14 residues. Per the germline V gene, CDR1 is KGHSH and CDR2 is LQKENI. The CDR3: CASSPQGAWETQYF. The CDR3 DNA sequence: TGTGCCAGCTCGCCACAGGGGGCGTGGGAGACCCAGTACTTC.

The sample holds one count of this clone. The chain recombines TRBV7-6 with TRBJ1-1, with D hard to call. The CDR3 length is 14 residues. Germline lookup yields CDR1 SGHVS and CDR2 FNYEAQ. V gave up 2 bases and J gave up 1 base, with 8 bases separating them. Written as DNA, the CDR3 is TGTGCCAGCAGCTTACTCACAGCGAACACTGAAGCTTTCTTT. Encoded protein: CASSLLTANTEAFF.

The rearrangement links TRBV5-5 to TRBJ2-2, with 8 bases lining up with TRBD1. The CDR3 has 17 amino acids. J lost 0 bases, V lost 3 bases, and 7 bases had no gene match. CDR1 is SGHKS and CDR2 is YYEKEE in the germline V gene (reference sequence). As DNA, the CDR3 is TGTGCCAGCAGCTGGAGACAGGGGCCTACGAACACCGGGGAGCTGTTTTTT. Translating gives CASSWRQGPTNTGELFF. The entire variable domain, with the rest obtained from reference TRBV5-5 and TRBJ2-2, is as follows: DAGVTQSPTHLIKTRGQQVTLRCSPISGHKSVSWYQQVLGQGPQFIFQYYEKEERGRGNFPDRFSARQFPNYSSELNVNALLLGDSALYLCASSWRQGPTNTGELFFGEGSRLTVL.

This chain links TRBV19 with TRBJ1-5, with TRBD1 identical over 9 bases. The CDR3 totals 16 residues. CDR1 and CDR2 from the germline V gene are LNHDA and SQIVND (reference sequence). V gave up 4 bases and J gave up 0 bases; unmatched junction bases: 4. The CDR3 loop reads CASSTDRGFSNQPQHF. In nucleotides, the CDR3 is TGTGCCAGTAGTACGGACAGGGGATTTAGCAATCAGCCCCAGCATTTT.

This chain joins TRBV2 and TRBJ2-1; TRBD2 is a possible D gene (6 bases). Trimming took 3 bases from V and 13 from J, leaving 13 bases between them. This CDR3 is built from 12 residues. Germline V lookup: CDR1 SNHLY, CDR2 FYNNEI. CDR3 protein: CASSEAGSVQFF. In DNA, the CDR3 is TGTGCCAGCAGTGAGGCGGGGTCGGTACAGTTCTTC.

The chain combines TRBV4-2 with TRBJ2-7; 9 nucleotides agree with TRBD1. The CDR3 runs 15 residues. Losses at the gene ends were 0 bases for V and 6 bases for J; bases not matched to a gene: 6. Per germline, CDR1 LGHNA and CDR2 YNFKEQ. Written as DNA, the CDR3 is TGTGCCAGCAGCCAAGAGGACAGGGGAGTGAGCGAGCAGTACTTC. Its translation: CASSQEDRGVSEQYF.

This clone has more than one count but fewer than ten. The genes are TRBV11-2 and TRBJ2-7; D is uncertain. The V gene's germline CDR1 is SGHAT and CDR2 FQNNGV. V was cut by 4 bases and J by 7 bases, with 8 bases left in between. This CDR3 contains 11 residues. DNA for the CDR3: TGTGCCAGCAGCTCCCAGCGTGAGCAGTACTTC. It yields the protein CASSSQREQYF.

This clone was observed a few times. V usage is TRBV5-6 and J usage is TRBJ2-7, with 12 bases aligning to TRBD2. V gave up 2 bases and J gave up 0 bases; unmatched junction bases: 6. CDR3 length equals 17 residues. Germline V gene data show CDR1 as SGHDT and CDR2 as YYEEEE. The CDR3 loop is CASSFLTSGSRSYEQYF. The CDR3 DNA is TGTGCCAGCAGCTTTTTGACTAGCGGGAGCCGCTCCTACGAGCAGTACTTC.

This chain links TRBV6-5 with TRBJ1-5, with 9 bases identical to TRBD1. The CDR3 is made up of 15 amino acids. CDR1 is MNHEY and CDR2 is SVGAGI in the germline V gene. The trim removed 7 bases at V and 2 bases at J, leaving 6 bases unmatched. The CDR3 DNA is TGTGCCAGCAACCCGACAGGGGGAGGCAATCAGCCCCAGCATTTT. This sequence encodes CASNPTGGGNQPQHF.

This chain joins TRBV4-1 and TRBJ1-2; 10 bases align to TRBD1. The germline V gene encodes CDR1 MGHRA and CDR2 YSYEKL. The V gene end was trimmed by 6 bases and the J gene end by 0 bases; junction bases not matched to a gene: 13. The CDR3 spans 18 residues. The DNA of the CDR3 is TGCGCCAGCAGGCGAGCCGAATGGACAGGGGGATCTAACTATGGCTACACCTTC. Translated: CASRRAEWTGGSNYGYTF.

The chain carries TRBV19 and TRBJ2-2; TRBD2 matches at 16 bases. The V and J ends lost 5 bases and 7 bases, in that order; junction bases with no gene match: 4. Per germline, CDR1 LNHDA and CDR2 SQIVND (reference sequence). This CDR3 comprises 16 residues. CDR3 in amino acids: CASSGTSGRGIGELFF. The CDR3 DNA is TGTGCCAGTAGTGGGACTAGCGGGAGGGGAATCGGGGAGCTGTTTTTT.

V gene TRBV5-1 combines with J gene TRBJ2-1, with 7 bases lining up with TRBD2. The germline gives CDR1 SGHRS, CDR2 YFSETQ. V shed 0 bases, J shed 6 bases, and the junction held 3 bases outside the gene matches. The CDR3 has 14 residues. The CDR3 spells CASSLGGSSNEQFF. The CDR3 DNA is TGCGCCAGCAGCTTGGGCGGGAGTAGCAATGAGCAGTTCTTC.

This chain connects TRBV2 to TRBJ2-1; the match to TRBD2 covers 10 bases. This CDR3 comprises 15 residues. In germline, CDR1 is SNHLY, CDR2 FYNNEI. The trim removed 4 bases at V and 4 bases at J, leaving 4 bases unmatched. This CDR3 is CASSGASGSYNEQFF. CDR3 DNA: TGTGCCAGCAGTGGAGCTAGCGGGAGTTACAATGAGCAGTTCTTC.

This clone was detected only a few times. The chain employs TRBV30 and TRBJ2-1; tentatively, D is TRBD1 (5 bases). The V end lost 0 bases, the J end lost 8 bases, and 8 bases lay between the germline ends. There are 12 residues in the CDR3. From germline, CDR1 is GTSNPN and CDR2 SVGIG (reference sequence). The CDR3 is CAWSVGVDEQFF. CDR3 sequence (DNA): TGTGCCTGGAGTGTAGGGGTGGATGAGCAGTTCTTC.

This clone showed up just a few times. The CDR3, as DNA: TGTGCCAGCAGTGTTAGGGGGACAGGGAACGACAATGAGCAGTTCTTC. Protein: CASSVRGTGNDNEQFF. The V and J genes are TRBV6-4 and TRBJ2-1; 9 nucleotides line up with TRBD1. Per the germline V gene, CDR1 is MRHNA and CDR2 is SNTAGT. Losses at the gene ends were 4 bases for V and 5 bases for J; bases not matched to a gene: 9. The CDR3 spans 16 residues.